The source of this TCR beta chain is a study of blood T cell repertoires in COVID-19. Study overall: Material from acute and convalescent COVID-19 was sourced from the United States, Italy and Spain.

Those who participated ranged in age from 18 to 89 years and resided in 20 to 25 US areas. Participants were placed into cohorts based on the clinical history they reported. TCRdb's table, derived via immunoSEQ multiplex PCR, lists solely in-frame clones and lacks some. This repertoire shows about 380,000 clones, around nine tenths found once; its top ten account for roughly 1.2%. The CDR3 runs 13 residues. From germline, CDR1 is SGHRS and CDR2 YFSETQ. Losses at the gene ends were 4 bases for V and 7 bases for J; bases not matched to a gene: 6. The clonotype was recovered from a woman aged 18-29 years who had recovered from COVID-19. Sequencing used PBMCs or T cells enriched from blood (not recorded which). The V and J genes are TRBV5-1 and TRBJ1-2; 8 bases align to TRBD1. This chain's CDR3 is CASSADRVGGYTF. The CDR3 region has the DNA TGCGCCAGCAGCGCGGACAGGGTGGGTGGCTACACCTTC.